This section outlines one TCR beta chain sequence together with its context. This sample was included in a study of blood T cell repertoires in COVID-19. The CDR3 contains 12 residues. The V end lost 5 bases, the J end lost 9 bases, and 11 bases lay between the germline ends. Germline V gives CDR1 LGHDT, CDR2 YNNKEL (reference sequence). Profiled with immunoSEQ multiplex PCR; TCRdb holds only in-frame clones, not every one. The sample includes more than 350,000 clones, approximately 90% of them seen just once. The genes are TRBV3-1 (or the pseudogene TRBV3-2) and TRBJ1-5, with a tentative D call TRBD1 (5 bases). This TCR came from a woman between 50 and 59 years old who had recovered from COVID-19. The specimen sequenced was PBMCs or T cells enriched from blood (not recorded which). The CDR3 sequence is CASSAGGWPQHF. The CDR3 nucleotides read TGTGCCAGCAGCGCCGGGGGGTGGCCCCAGCATTTT.